This T cell receptor beta chain was sequenced for a study of cytomegalovirus exposure and HLA in healthy donors. Study findings and constraints: As a later analysis showed, a missense DCLRE1C variant was linked to trimming of TCR beta V- and J-genes. Per published reports, the classifier diagnosed cytomegalovirus status with high specificity and sensitivity.

V lost 0 bases and J 5 bases, leaving 9 bases between the germline ends. This CDR3 region has 14 residues. Looked up from germline, CDR1 is SGHAT and CDR2 is FQNNGV. The PCR made use of 60 Vbeta and 13 Jbeta primers. Data came from immunoSEQ multiplex PCR; TCRdb stores just in-frame clones and leaves some out. The table has 75,000 to 90,000 clones, around 66% seen once. With regard to this clone: Its antigen is undetermined.

The chain combines TRBV11-2 with TRBJ2-3; D is unresolved. The receptor was derived from a woman between 40 and 50 years old in good health and CMV-seropositive. Sequencing was performed on PBMCs. CDR3 in amino acids: CASSLDPPVDTQYF. The CDR3 DNA reads as TGTGCCAGCAGCTTAGATCCGCCGGTAGATACGCAGTATTTT.